This T cell receptor beta chain was retrieved from a study of T cell repertoires in cytomegalovirus infection. Whole-study context: Epitope selection comprised recently identified HLA-C-restricted CMV epitopes and well-studied HLA-B-restricted CMV epitopes. General observations from the study: Carriers of CMV plus the relevant HLA were identified by cumulative public TCR beta family frequency.

With regard to this clonotype: Its antigen is still unknown.

TCRdb redid the calling of the reads with MiXCR, one entry per CDR3 protein. In the table there are over 250,000 distinct CDR3 sequences, around 20% of which are singletons. The CDR3 is 13 residues long. Germline V gene lookup returns CDR1 MNHNS and CDR2 SASEGT. V lost 5 bases, J lost 4 bases, and 11 bases lay in between. The TCR comes from a human donor in good health (CMV status not recorded). Some clones in this sample may be carry-over from other donors' samples. V and J are TRBV6-1 and TRBJ1-2; unclear D gene. This specimen was cultured PBMCs, taken from culture after CMV antigen stimulation. The CDR3 DNA follows: TGTGCCAGCAGTTACGGAGGTCTCTATGGCTACACCTTC. Its translation is CASSYGGLYGYTF.